The T cell receptor (beta chain) under discussion was sequenced for a study of technical replicates of blood from a handful of donors. Germline-derived CDR1 and CDR2 are MNHNS and SASEGT. CDR3 length: 13 residues. Germline trimming cut 11 bases from V and 4 bases from J; bases unmatched to any gene: 7. Here immunoSEQ multiplex PCR was the method, and the copy in TCRdb shows in-frame clones only, minus some. The sample has about 100,000 clones; 95% are singletons. The TCR sequence derives from a human donor in good health. The sample consisted of T cells isolated from PBMCs. The chain couples TRBV6-1 to TRBJ2-1; 8 nucleotides match TRBD2. In DNA form, the CDR3 reads TGTGCCGCCCGCACTAGCGGTTACAATGAGCAGTTCTTC. Protein: CAARTSGYNEQFF.